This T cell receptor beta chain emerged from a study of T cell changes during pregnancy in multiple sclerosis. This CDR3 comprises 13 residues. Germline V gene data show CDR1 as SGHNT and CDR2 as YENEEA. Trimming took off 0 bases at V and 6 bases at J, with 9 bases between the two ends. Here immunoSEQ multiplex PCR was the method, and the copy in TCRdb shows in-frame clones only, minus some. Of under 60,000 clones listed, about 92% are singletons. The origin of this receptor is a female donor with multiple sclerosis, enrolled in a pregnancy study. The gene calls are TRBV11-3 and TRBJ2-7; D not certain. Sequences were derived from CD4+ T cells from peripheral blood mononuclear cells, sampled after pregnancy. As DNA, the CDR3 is TGTGCCAGCAGCTTAGATCTGGCTTCCGAGCAGTACTTC. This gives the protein CASSLDLASEQYF.